Presented here are 32 T cell receptor beta chains from one specimen sequenced in a study of CD8+CD57+ T cells in acquired aplastic anemia. Patients included in sequencing had previously demonstrated CD8+CD57+ cell expansion by flow cytometry. TCR beta VDJ and CDR3 profiles were obtained from a genomic DNA template. TCRdb re-called the reads through MiXCR, storing one row per CDR3 protein. The table records just over 450,000 distinct CDR3 sequences, approximately 33% of them present only once. The sample was sorted CD4+, CD8+, or CD8+CD57+ T cells (not recorded which) from PBMCs. The receptors come from a human donor with aplastic anemia.

This clonotype was found many times. The chain recombines TRBV19 with TRBJ2-7, with 7 bases identical to TRBD1. The CDR3 length is 15 residues. Per the germline V gene, CDR1 is LNHDA and CDR2 is SQIVND (reference sequence). Trimming took 2 bases from V and 5 from J; bases not matched to a gene: 9. This chain's CDR3 is CASSIKGANPHEQYF. The CDR3 DNA sequence: TGTGCCAGTAGTATAAAGGGGGCGAACCCCCACGAGCAGTACTTC.

This clonotype has a count of ten or more. The chain uses TRBV7-3 and TRBJ2-7, with 9 nucleotides matching TRBD2. The CDR3 is 15 residues long. Germline trimming cut 3 bases from V and 0 bases from J; bases unmatched to any gene: 3. Looked up from germline, CDR1 is SGHTA and CDR2 is FQGTGA. The CDR3 nucleotides are TGTGCCAGCAGCTTTGAGCGGGGGGCCTCCTACGAGCAGTACTTC. It is translated as CASSFERGASYEQYF.

This clonotype occurred a few times. The chain links TRBV12-3 or TRBV12-4 to TRBJ1-2; no clear D gene. The CDR3 is made up of 15 amino acids. V was cut by 3 bases and J by 8 bases, with 19 bases left in between. Written as DNA, the CDR3 is TGTGCCAGCAGTTTTAATTTCGGGCCGGCGGGGGGCTACACCTTC. Amino acid sequence: CASSFNFGPAGGYTF.

The chain combines TRBV2 with TRBJ2-3; 14 bases fit TRBD2. Germline CDR1 is SNHLY and CDR2 is FYNNEI. The CDR3 has 15 residues. The J segment lost 4 bases and the V segment lost 6 bases, leaving 3 bases of the junction unmatched. CDR3 sequence (DNA): TGTGCCAGCAGCCGGACTAGCGGGGGGTCAGATACGCAGTATTTT. Protein sequence: CASSRTSGGSDTQYF.

About this clonotype: A much larger clone lies one base from this, so it may be a read error. No conserved phenylalanine or tryptophan is present at the end of the CDR3, so a read error is the likely explanation. The chain couples TRBV19 to TRBJ2-3; the match to TRBD2 covers 9 bases. CDR1 is LNHDA, CDR2 SQIVND, per germline (reference sequence). The CDR3 is 15 residues long. Unmatched junction bases numbered 7, after V lost 7 bases and J lost 2 bases. CDR3 coding DNA: TGTGCCAGTACTAGCGGGGCGCTTTACACAGATACGCAGTATCTT. It specifies CASTSGALYTDTQYL.

The sample holds a few counts of this clonotype. The rearrangement joins TRBV29-1 to TRBJ1-5; 7 nucleotides agree with TRBD1. Germline-derived CDR1 and CDR2 are SQVTM and ANQGSEA. The CDR3 is made up of 19 amino acids. V trimming: 0 bases; J trimming: 5 bases; junction bases outside the gene matches: 19. Here the CDR3 DNA reads TGCAGCGTTGAAGATCGATCATGTATGAGACAGGGAGGCGATCAGCCCCAGCATTTT. This sequence encodes CSVEDRSCMRQGGDQPQHF.

This clonotype was found a few times. The CDR3 DNA follows: TGTGCCAGCATTGGACAGGGGACTTCCTACAATGAGCAGTTCTTC. Its translation is CASIGQGTSYNEQFF. The chain combines TRBV2 with TRBJ2-1, with TRBD1 identical over 9 bases. This CDR3 contains 15 residues. V lost 7 bases to trimming and J lost 1 base; unmatched junction nucleotides: 5. Germline CDR1 and CDR2: SNHLY and FYNNEI.

With regard to this clonotype: Germline and junction disagree at one end, which may indicate a read error. The V call is TRBV29-1, the J call TRBJ1-2, with D uncertain. CDR1 and CDR2 from the germline V gene are SQVTM and ANQGSEA. The length of the CDR3 is 12 residues. The CDR3 region has the DNA TGCAGCGCTGAATTGGGTGACTATAGCTACACCTTC. It translates to CSAELGDYSYTF. Using reference TRBV29-1 and TRBJ1-2 for the parts outside the CDR3, the full variable domain is SAVISQKPSRDICQRGTSLTIQCQVDSQVTMMFWYRQQPGQSLTLIATANQGSEATYESGFVIDKFPISRPNLTFSTLTVSNMSPEDSSIYLCSAELGDYSYTFGSGTRLTVV.

This clonotype was recorded at least ten times. The chain links TRBV20-1 to TRBJ1-2, with D possibly TRBD1 on 5 matching bases. V was trimmed by 6 bases and J by 3 bases, leaving 17 bases between them. The CDR3 is made up of 14 amino acids. Germline V gene lookup returns CDR1 DFQATT and CDR2 SNEGSKA (reference sequence). The CDR3 nucleotides read TGCAGTGCCGGCGAGACAGCAAGATACTATGGCTACACCTTC. Translation: CSAGETARYYGYTF.

This clonotype was counted a single time. The chain carries TRBV6-1 and TRBJ1-1; D unresolved. V lost 1 base, J lost 3 bases, and 15 bases lay in between. This CDR3 contains 16 residues. Germline CDR1 reads MNHNS; CDR2 reads SASEGT. CDR3 sequence reads: CASSEGVAGYDTEAFF. In DNA form, the CDR3 reads TGTGCCAGCAGTGAAGGTGTGGCAGGCTATGACACTGAAGCTTTCTTT.

This clonotype was counted ten times or more. The chain uses TRBV2 and TRBJ1-5, with 7 bases lining up with TRBD1. The J segment lost 2 bases and the V segment lost 6 bases, leaving 4 bases of the junction unmatched. Looked up from germline, CDR1 is SNHLY and CDR2 is FYNNEI. This CDR3 is built from 14 residues. CDR3 coding DNA: TGTGCCAGCAGGTCCGGACAGGGCAATCAGCCCCAGCATTTT. Its protein is CASRSGQGNQPQHF.

This clonotype was recorded only once. V usage is TRBV24-1 and J usage is TRBJ2-7; 8 nucleotides match TRBD1. With 9 bases clipped from V and 5 bases from J, the junction kept 8 bases outside the gene matches. The CDR3 length is 13 residues. Per the germline V gene, CDR1 is KGHDR and CDR2 is SFDVKD. CDR3 DNA: TGTGCCACCGGTACCCAGGGGGCCCACGAGCAGTACTTC. It codes for CATGTQGAHEQYF.

There are many counts of this clonotype. This chain connects TRBV10-3 to TRBJ1-5; tentatively, D is TRBD1 (6 bases). Germline V gene lookup returns CDR1 ENHRY and CDR2 SYGVKD. CDR3 length equals 16 residues. Trimming left V 4 bases short and J 0 bases short, with 13 bases between. CDR3 coding DNA: TGTGCCATCAGTGCCACACAGGGCTATAGCAATCAGCCCCAGCATTTT. This sequence encodes CAISATQGYSNQPQHF.

There are many counts of this clonotype. The V call is TRBV29-1, the J call TRBJ1-5; 9 bases are a match to TRBD1. Germline V gene lookup returns CDR1 SQVTM and CDR2 ANQGSEA. This CDR3 comprises 15 residues. V shed 4 bases and J 3 bases; nucleotides not matched to a gene: 7. The CDR3 nucleotides read TGCAGCGTTGTCACGGACAGGGGTATCAATCAGCCCCAGCATTTT. Translation: CSVVTDRGINQPQHF.

This clonotype was counted a few times. The chain links TRBV19 to TRBJ2-7; a weak D match, TRBD1 (6 bases). Trimming removed 11 bases at V and 3 bases at J, with 14 bases between. The CDR3 covers 12 residues. The germline gives CDR1 LNHDA, CDR2 SQIVND (reference sequence). CDR3 protein: CAWSKGDYEQYF. CDR3 nucleotide sequence: TGTGCCTGGAGTAAGGGGGACTACGAGCAGTACTTC.

V usage is TRBV27 and J usage is TRBJ2-1; TRBD2 matches at 12 bases. With V trimmed by 7 bases and J by 8 bases, 9 bases remained unmatched. CDR3 length equals 15 residues. Germline CDR1 MNHEY, CDR2 SMNVEV (reference sequence). CDR3 loop: CASIPSGGANYEQFF. The CDR3 coding sequence is TGTGCCAGCATTCCTAGCGGGGGGGCTAACTATGAGCAGTTCTTC.

As for this clonotype: This may arise from a read error, as a much more abundant clone is one base away. Since no conserved phenylalanine or tryptophan closes the CDR3, a read error is the likely cause. The gene calls are TRBV7-2 and TRBJ2-7; D gene ambiguous. There are 13 residues in the CDR3. Germline CDR1 is SGHTA and CDR2 is FQGNSA. Trimming took 3 bases from V and 5 from J, leaving 11 bases between them. The CDR3 protein is CASSFLSAHEQYL. For the CDR3, the DNA is TGTGCCAGCAGCTTTTTGTCCGCCCACGAGCAGTACCTC.

At least ten counts were recorded for this clonotype. CDR3 DNA sequence: TGTGCCACCAGCAGAGATCACGAGCGGGGGAATACAGATACGCAGTATTTT. Its protein product is CATSRDHERGNTDTQYF. The chain recombines TRBV15 with TRBJ2-3, with 8 bases lining up with TRBD2. The CDR3 is 17 residues long. In germline, CDR1 is LNHNV, CDR2 YYDKDF (reference sequence). J lost 3 bases, V lost 0 bases, and 8 bases had no gene match.

Concerning this clonotype itself: No conserved phenylalanine or tryptophan ends this CDR3, so it is likely a read error. This sequence joins TRBV12-3 or TRBV12-4 and TRBJ1-1; 7 positions match TRBD1. After removal of 6 bases from V and 1 base from J, the junction contained 17 bases not matched to a gene. The CDR3 loop spans 18 amino acids. The CDR3 spells CASRPHDRAVSQNTEAFL. CDR3 sequence (DNA): TGTGCCAGCAGACCCCACGACAGGGCGGTTAGCCAGAACACTGAAGCTTTCCTT.

The J gene is TRBJ1-1, the V gene TRBV5-4; 9 nucleotides align to TRBD1. The CDR3 has 14 amino acids. The V segment lost 4 bases and the J segment 4 bases; nucleotides outside the gene matches: 5. From germline, CDR1 is SGHNT and CDR2 YYREEE (reference sequence). The CDR3 reads CASSARQGVTEAFF. CDR3 nucleotides: TGTGCCAGCAGCGCGAGACAGGGGGTCACTGAAGCTTTCTTT.

As regards this clonotype: A read error may explain this, as a much larger clone is one base away. V gene TRBV20-1 combines with J gene TRBJ1-5, with 8 positions matching TRBD1. CDR1 and CDR2 (germline): DFQATT, SNEGSKA (reference sequence). The CDR3 totals 14 residues. For the CDR3, the DNA is TGCGGTGCTAGTCTCCAGGGGGCCAATCAGCCCCAGCATTTT. This gives the protein CGASLQGANQPQHF.

V and J are TRBV10-2 and TRBJ2-7, with a tentative D call TRBD2 (5 bases). The germline CDR1 and CDR2 sequences are WSHSY and SAAADI. There are 15 residues in the CDR3. The ends were cut back, 7 bases at V and 0 bases at J, with 16 bases in the middle. CDR3 bases: TGCGCCAGCAATTGGTTGGACTCTCACTCCTACGAGCAGTACTTC. Protein: CASNWLDSHSYEQYF.

The chain carries TRBV6-1 and TRBJ2-4; D tentatively fits TRBD1 or TRBD2 (6 bases each). The germline V gene has CDR1 MNHNS and CDR2 SASEGT. Trimming took 6 bases from V and 7 from J, leaving 22 bases between them. This CDR3 region has 16 residues. The CDR3 DNA reads TGTGCCAGCAGGGGGGGAAAGCTTAGGGGGAGGAACATTCAGTACTTC. It yields the protein CASRGGKLRGRNIQYF.

J is TRBJ1-1 and V is TRBV27; 7 nucleotides line up with TRBD1. Germline CDR1 is MNHEY and CDR2 is SMNVEV (reference sequence). V lost 6 bases and J lost 7; bases outside the gene matches: 8. The CDR3 extends over 13 amino acids. CDR3 sequence: CASRRLDRNEAFF. The CDR3 nucleotides read TGTGCCAGCAGACGCCTGGACAGGAATGAAGCTTTCTTT.

This clonotype has ten or more counts. The chain joins TRBV2 to TRBJ1-2; weak D call: TRBD1 (5 bases). The CDR3 extends over 12 amino acids. Trimming stripped 7 bases from V and 7 bases from J, with 13 bases between. Germline CDR1 and CDR2: SNHLY and FYNNEI. The chain's CDR3 is CASNAQGGGYTF. The DNA of the CDR3 is TGTGCCAGCAATGCCCAGGGAGGTGGCTACACCTTC.

There are a few counts of this clonotype. This chain uses TRBV9 with TRBJ2-1, with 10 bases identical to TRBD2. J lost 6 bases, V lost 3 bases, and 0 bases had no gene match. This CDR3 contains 13 residues. Germline CDR1 and CDR2: SGDLS and YYNGEE. The CDR3 DNA is TGTGCCAGCAGCGGGACTAGCGGCAATGAGCAGTTCTTC. This gives the protein CASSGTSGNEQFF.

V is TRBV29-1 and J is TRBJ2-1, with a weak D call TRBD2 (5 bases). This CDR3 region has 12 residues. The V end was cut by 8 bases, the J end by 8 bases, with 16 bases between. Germline lookup yields CDR1 SQVTM and CDR2 ANQGSEA. CDR3 sequence: CSLTEGRYEQFF. In DNA form, the CDR3 reads TGCAGCCTCACCGAGGGTCGCTATGAGCAGTTCTTC.

This clonotype was counted many times. This chain joins TRBV15 and TRBJ2-5; no clear D gene. CDR1 is LNHNV and CDR2 is YYDKDF in the germline V gene (reference sequence). Trimming left V 0 bases short and J 2 bases short, with 10 bases between. This CDR3 comprises 15 residues. The CDR3 here is CATSREAGTQETQYF. In DNA form, the CDR3 reads TGTGCCACCAGCAGAGAGGCAGGTACGCAAGAGACCCAGTACTTC. Full variable domain (outside the CDR3, taken from reference TRBV15 and TRBJ2-5): DAMVIQNPRYQVTQFGKPVTLSCSQTLNHNVMYWYQQKSSQAPKLLFHYYDKDFNNEADTPDNFQSRRPNTSFCFLDIRSPGLGDTAMYLCATSREAGTQETQYFGPGTRLLVL.

This clonotype was recorded at least ten times. J is TRBJ2-3 and V is TRBV7-6, with TRBD2 matching 9 bases. The CDR3 extends over 15 amino acids. Germline V gene lookup returns CDR1 SGHVS and CDR2 FNYEAQ. Trimming removed 4 bases from V and 4 bases from J; junction bases left unmatched: 6. CDR3 protein: CASSSAGGHADTQYF. CDR3 sequence (DNA): TGTGCCAGCAGCTCAGCGGGAGGCCACGCAGATACGCAGTATTTT.

The rearrangement links TRBV11-1 to TRBJ2-7; no firm D call. CDR3 size: 15 residues. Trimming removed 6 bases at V and 8 bases at J, with 23 bases between. CDR1 SGHAT and CDR2 FQDESV come from the germline V gene (reference sequence). CDR3: CASSLNSGIVAKQYF. The CDR3 nucleotides read TGTGCCAGCAGTTTAAATAGTGGAATTGTTGCCAAGCAGTACTTC.

This clonotype was picked up a small number of times. The J gene is TRBJ1-2, the V gene TRBV6-5; 7 positions agree with TRBD1. Germline V lookup: CDR1 MNHEY, CDR2 SVGAGI. J was trimmed by 7 bases and V by 0 bases; bases with no gene match: 11. CDR3 length equals 16 residues. The CDR3 nucleotides read TGTGCCAGCAGTTACTCGGCGGGACAGTCTTCAGTTGGCTACACCTTC. This sequence encodes CASSYSAGQSSVGYTF.

This clonotype was observed at least ten times. The rearrangement joins TRBV19 to TRBJ2-7; tentatively, D is TRBD1 or TRBD2 (5 bases each). The germline CDR1 and CDR2 sequences are LNHDA and SQIVND (reference sequence). V lost 6 bases to trimming and J lost 6 bases, with 15 bases between them. CDR3 length: 13 amino acids. CDR3 sequence (DNA): TGTGCCAGTAGGCTTTTTCAGGGAGCCGAGCAGTACTTC. It yields the protein CASRLFQGAEQYF.